The 26 T cell receptor beta chains below all came from one sample that was sequenced in a study of control samples from healthy donors and cancer patients. Sequencing was performed with immunoSEQ multiplex PCR; in TCRdb, only in-frame clones are kept and a portion is missing. Here the sample spans about 140,000 clones, under 95% being singletons. The sequencing sample was made of blood. These receptors came from a man in his forties or fifties in good health.

In DNA form, the CDR3 reads TGTGCCAGCAGTTATGGGGACACCGGGGAGCTGTTTTTT. It codes for CASSYGDTGELFF. The chain combines TRBV6-2 or TRBV6-3 with TRBJ2-2; D gene unclear. V lost 3 bases and J lost 3, with 5 bases in between. Per germline, CDR1 MNHEY and CDR2 SVGEGT. The CDR3 totals 13 residues.

In DNA form, the CDR3 reads TGTGCCAGCAGCTCAGGGGTAACAGATACGCAGTATTTT. Protein product: CASSSGVTDTQYF. The V call is TRBV7-9, the J call TRBJ2-3, with TRBD1 as a possible D gene (6 bases). The CDR3 runs to 13 residues. V gave up 4 bases and J gave up 3 bases, with 8 bases separating them. Germline lookup yields CDR1 SEHNR and CDR2 FQNEAQ (reference sequence). The variable domain in full, with the rest retrieved from reference TRBV7-9 and TRBJ2-3, is DTGVSQNPRHKITKRGQNVTFRCDPISEHNRLYWYRQTLGQGPEFLTYFQNEAQLEKSRLLSDRFSAERPKGSFSTLEIQRTEQGDSAMYLCASSSGVTDTQYFGPGTRLTVL.

This chain joins TRBV6-5 and TRBJ1-4, with a tentative D call TRBD1 (6 bases). Trimming stripped 7 bases from V and 5 bases from J, with 11 bases between. Germline loops: CDR1 MNHEY, CDR2 SVGAGI. The CDR3 is 13 amino acids. As DNA, the CDR3 is TGTGCCAGCATGCGACAGGAGAATGAAAAACTGTTTTTT. This sequence encodes CASMRQENEKLFF.

The V call is TRBV5-1, the J call TRBJ1-1; TRBD1 matches at 12 bases. CDR1 is SGHRS, CDR2 YFSETQ, per germline. This CDR3 is built from 16 residues. The trim removed 4 bases at V and 2 bases at J, leaving 6 bases unmatched. Here the CDR3 reads CASSPGTGGLNTEAFF. CDR3 DNA sequence: TGCGCCAGCAGCCCTGGGACAGGGGGCTTAAACACTGAAGCTTTCTTT.

The chain carries TRBV19 and TRBJ1-3; D is possibly TRBD1 (6 bases). The germline CDR1 and CDR2 sequences are LNHDA and SQIVND (reference sequence). The CDR3 has 12 amino acids. Trimming removed 10 bases from V and 4 bases from J, with 11 bases in between. The CDR3 coding sequence is TGTGCCACCGCGGACAGAGGAAACACCATATATTTT. This gives the protein CATADRGNTIYF.

The V call is TRBV19, the J call TRBJ2-1; the match to TRBD2 covers 14 bases. Germline values: CDR1 LNHDA, CDR2 SQIVND (reference sequence). Germline trimming cut 9 bases from V and 5 bases from J; bases unmatched to any gene: 9. The CDR3 contains 16 residues. CDR3 amino acids: CASQTSGRAVHNEQFF. In DNA form, the CDR3 reads TGTGCCAGCCAGACTAGCGGGAGGGCCGTCCACAATGAGCAGTTCTTC.

The V call is TRBV24-1, the J call TRBJ2-6, with D maybe TRBD2 (6 bases). The V end lost 4 bases, the J end lost 0 bases, and 15 bases lay between the germline ends. Germline CDR1 is KGHDR and CDR2 is SFDVKD. CDR3 length: 18 amino acids. In nucleotides, the CDR3 is TGTGCCACCAGTGAAGGCTCGCGGGAATCCTCTGGGGCCAACGTCCTGACTTTC. Amino acid sequence: CATSEGSRESSGANVLTF.

The V gene is TRBV5-4, the J gene TRBJ2-2; D uncertain. The CDR3 sequence is 16 residues long. Germline V lookup: CDR1 SGHNT, CDR2 YYREEE (reference sequence). The V gene lost 2 bases and the J gene lost 1 base, with 12 bases spanning the gap. The CDR3 here is CASSLVGRVNTGELFF. CDR3 DNA: TGTGCCAGCAGCTTAGTTGGTCGGGTGAACACCGGGGAGCTGTTTTTT.

The gene calls are TRBV27 and TRBJ2-7, with 7 bases identical to TRBD1. After removal of 8 bases from V and 0 bases from J, the junction contained 13 bases not matched to a gene. CDR1 is MNHEY, CDR2 SMNVEV, per germline (reference sequence). The CDR3 sequence is 16 residues long. The CDR3 loop reads CASSLNRGQLSYEQYF. CDR3 nucleotide sequence: TGTGCCAGCTCCCTTAATAGGGGACAGCTCTCCTACGAGCAGTACTTC.

The rearrangement links TRBV4-3 to TRBJ1-6; D possibly corresponds to TRBD1 (6 bases). The CDR3 runs 13 residues. CDR1 and CDR2 from the germline V gene are LGHNA and YSLEER. Deletions cut 5 bases from V and 7 bases from J, with 9 bases between. CDR3 protein: CASSWTENSPLHF. The CDR3 coding sequence is TGCGCCAGCAGCTGGACAGAGAATTCACCCCTCCACTTT.

The CDR3 is CASRDRGRYEQYF. CDR3 nucleotide sequence: TGTGCCAGCAGGGACAGGGGGCGATACGAGCAGTACTTC. The V gene is TRBV6-5, the J gene TRBJ2-7, with 11 nucleotides matching TRBD1. Germline trimming cut 6 bases from V and 4 bases from J; bases unmatched to any gene: 2. The CDR3 spans 13 residues. Germline V gene sequence: CDR1 MNHEY, CDR2 SVGAGI.

V and J are TRBV9 and TRBJ1-1, with D tentatively TRBD1 (5 bases). Trimming removed 0 bases from V and 0 bases from J, with 9 bases in between. The CDR3 is 15 amino acids. CDR1 and CDR2 from the germline V gene are SGDLS and YYNGEE. This chain's CDR3 is CASSVGGLLNTEAFF. In nucleotides, the CDR3 is TGTGCCAGCAGCGTAGGGGGACTGCTGAACACTGAAGCTTTCTTT. The full variable domain, completed using reference TRBV9 and TRBJ1-1, is DSGVTQTPKHLITATGQRVTLRCSPRSGDLSVYWYQQSLDQGLQFLIQYYNGEERAKGNILERFSAQQFPDLHSELNLSSLELGDSALYFCASSVGGLLNTEAFFGQGTRLTVV.

This chain uses TRBV6-1 with TRBJ2-7; D unresolved. Germline V gene sequence: CDR1 MNHNS, CDR2 SASEGT. There are 12 residues in the CDR3. The ends were cut back, 0 bases at V and 3 bases at J, with 3 bases in the middle. CDR3 in amino acids: CASSEAFYEQYF. Written as DNA, the CDR3 is TGTGCCAGCAGTGAAGCATTCTACGAGCAGTACTTC.

A remark on this clone: One end of the junction fails to match germline, which may point to a read error. The chain has TRBV2 and TRBJ2-4; 8 bases align to TRBD1. The CDR3 has 13 amino acids. Germline V CDR1 and CDR2: SNHLY, FYNNEI. CDR3 bases: TGTGCCAGCAGGGAAGACAGGGGAAACATTCAGTACTTC. This codes for CASREDRGNIQYF.

In this sample, this clone turned up a few times. The J gene is TRBJ2-7, the V gene TRBV7-2; maybe TRBD2 (6 bases). Per germline, CDR1 SGHTA and CDR2 FQGNSA. The CDR3 is 13 residues long. The V and J ends lost 1 base and 9 bases respectively, with 13 bases between them. The CDR3 region is CASSLGALGGQYF. CDR3 DNA sequence: TGTGCCAGCAGCTTAGGGGCCCTCGGGGGGCAGTACTTC.

This clone appeared a few times. The chain couples TRBV4-3 to TRBJ2-1; unclear D gene. Trimming took 1 base from V and 0 from J, leaving 7 bases between them. This CDR3 has 15 residues. From germline, CDR1 is LGHNA and CDR2 YSLEER. CDR3 loop: CASSQGASSYNEQFF. For the CDR3, the DNA is TGCGCCAGCAGCCAAGGGGCGAGCTCCTACAATGAGCAGTTCTTC.

Only one count was recorded for this clone. The genes are TRBV7-3 and TRBJ1-1; 7 bases match TRBD1. The CDR3 totals 17 residues. Per germline, CDR1 SGHTA and CDR2 FQGTGA. V trimming: 2 bases; J trimming: 0 bases; junction bases outside the gene matches: 9. The DNA of the CDR3 is TGTGCCAGCAGCTTAGTCGGGGCAGGGGGACTGAACACTGAAGCTTTCTTT. As protein: CASSLVGAGGLNTEAFF. Full variable domain (missing parts from reference TRBV7-3 and TRBJ1-1): GAGVSQTPSNKVTEKGKYVELRCDPISGHTALYWYRQSLGQGPEFLIYFQGTGAADDSGLPNDRFFAVRPEGSVSTLKIQRTERGDSAVYLCASSLVGAGGLNTEAFFGQGTRLTVV.

The chain has TRBV5-6 and TRBJ2-7; 12 positions match TRBD2. In germline, CDR1 is SGHDT, CDR2 YYEEEE. The CDR3 has 16 residues. The V segment lost 4 bases and the J segment 0 bases; nucleotides outside the gene matches: 5. CDR3 protein: CASSPGLAGRSYEQYF. The DNA for the CDR3 is TGTGCCAGCAGCCCCGGACTAGCGGGGCGCTCCTACGAGCAGTACTTC.

The chain carries TRBV3-1 (or the pseudogene TRBV3-2) and TRBJ1-1, with a tentative D call TRBD1 (5 bases). This CDR3 region has 14 residues. The ends were cut back, 2 bases at V and 0 bases at J, with 7 bases in the middle. Germline lookup yields CDR1 LGHDT and CDR2 YNNKEL (reference sequence). CDR3 sequence (DNA): TGTGCCAGCAGCCAACGGGACGTGAACACTGAAGCTTTCTTT. It specifies CASSQRDVNTEAFF.

The gene calls are TRBV6-5 and TRBJ1-6; TRBD1 might be the D (5 bases). Germline V gene data show CDR1 as MNHEY and CDR2 as SVGAGI. This CDR3 is built from 15 residues. The ends were cut back, 0 bases at V and 6 bases at J, with 9 bases in the middle. For the CDR3, the DNA is TGTGCCAGCAGTTACTCTGGACAATCTAATTCACCCCTCCACTTT. It codes for CASSYSGQSNSPLHF.

The chain joins TRBV21-1 to TRBJ1-4; no DNA check was done on the table's D call, TRBD1. TRBV21-1 is shown as a pseudogene. The length of the CDR3 is 14 residues. CDR3 region: CASTADRGREKLFF. In nucleotides, the CDR3 is TGTGCCAGCACCGCCGACAGGGGGCGAGAAAAACTGTTTTTT.

The rearrangement joins TRBV5-1 to TRBJ2-5; the D gene is possibly TRBD2 (6 bases). V was cut by 3 bases and J by 3 bases, with 9 bases left in between. CDR3 size: 13 residues. Germline CDR1 SGHRS, CDR2 YFSETQ. CDR3 nucleotides: TGCGCCAGCAGCTCGACGGGGGAAGAGACCCAGTACTTC. Translation gives CASSSTGEETQYF.

This clone is a singleton in its sample. The chain uses TRBV7-9 and TRBJ2-7; D tentatively reads TRBD1 or TRBD2 (5 bases each). The V gene's germline CDR1 is SEHNR and CDR2 FQNEAQ (reference sequence). The CDR3 is made up of 14 amino acids. The V and J ends lost 4 bases and 7 bases respectively, with 17 bases between them. The CDR3 is CASSSPGRAQEQYF. DNA for the CDR3: TGTGCCAGCAGCTCTCCGGGACGGGCGCAAGAGCAGTACTTC.

The chain couples TRBV9 to TRBJ2-3, with D perhaps matching TRBD1 (6 bases). This CDR3 is 13 amino acids long. Trimming left V 4 bases short and J 5 bases short, with 11 bases between. Germline V gives CDR1 SGDLS, CDR2 YYNGEE. In DNA form, the CDR3 reads TGTGCCAGCAGCAAGGGACAAGAAGATACGCAGTATTTT. Translated: CASSKGQEDTQYF. The complete variable domain, with remaining parts taken from reference TRBV9 and TRBJ2-3, reads DSGVTQTPKHLITATGQRVTLRCSPRSGDLSVYWYQQSLDQGLQFLIQYYNGEERAKGNILERFSAQQFPDLHSELNLSSLELGDSALYFCASSKGQEDTQYFGPGTRLTVL.

The chain is built from TRBV10-1 and TRBJ1-5; D not resolved. V lost 0 bases and J 5 bases, leaving 5 bases between the germline ends. The CDR3 loop spans 13 amino acids. Germline V gene lookup returns CDR1 WNHNN and CDR2 SYGVQD (reference sequence). CDR3 coding DNA: TGCGCCAGCAGTGAGTCGAGTTATCAGCCCCAGCATTTT. Amino acid sequence: CASSESSYQPQHF.

The CDR3 reads CASSLSLLQETQYF. In DNA form, the CDR3 reads TGCGCCAGCAGCTTGTCCCTATTACAAGAGACCCAGTACTTC. The chain carries TRBV5-1 and TRBJ2-5, with unresolved D. The V end lost 1 base, the J end lost 2 bases, and 9 bases lay between the germline ends. CDR1 is SGHRS and CDR2 is YFSETQ in the germline V gene. The CDR3 loop spans 14 amino acids.